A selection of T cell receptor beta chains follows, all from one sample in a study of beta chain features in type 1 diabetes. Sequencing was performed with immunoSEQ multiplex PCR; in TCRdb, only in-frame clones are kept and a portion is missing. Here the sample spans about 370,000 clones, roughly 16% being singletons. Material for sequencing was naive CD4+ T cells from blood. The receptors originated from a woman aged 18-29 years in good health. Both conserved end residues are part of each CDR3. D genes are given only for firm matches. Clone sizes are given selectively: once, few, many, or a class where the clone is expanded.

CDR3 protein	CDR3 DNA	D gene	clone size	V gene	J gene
CASSIGHGEQFF	TGTGCCAGTAGTATAGGACATGGAGAGCAGTTCTTC	-	-	TRBV19	TRBJ2-1
CASSPGLPFNEQFF	TGTGCCAGCAGCCCGGGACTGCCCTTCAATGAGCAGTTCTTC	-	-	TRBV9	TRBJ2-1
CAWRSRQGNLQDQPQHF	TGTGCCTGGAGGTCGCGTCAGGGCAATCTGCAAGATCAGCCCCAGCATTTT	-	-	TRBV30	TRBJ1-5
CASSQVSRNEQFF	TGTGCCAGCAGCCAAGTTTCTAGAAATGAGCAGTTCTTC	-	-	TRBV14	TRBJ2-1
CASSVTSPGSYNEQFF	TGTGCCAGCAGCGTGACTAGTCCTGGATCCTACAATGAGCAGTTCTTC	-	-	TRBV11-2	TRBJ2-1
CASSSSGSRETQYF	TGTGCCAGTTCCTCTAGCGGGAGTCGAGAGACCCAGTACTTC	TRBD2	few	TRBV7-6	TRBJ2-5
CASSLDGTNYNEQFF	TGCGCCAGCAGCTTGGATGGGACTAACTACAATGAGCAGTTCTTC	TRBD2	once	TRBV5-1	TRBJ2-1
CATSLRVYGYTF	TGTGCCACCAGTCTACGGGTCTATGGCTACACCTTC	-	few	TRBV15	TRBJ1-2
CASSWYLSGRVGGANVLTF	TGTGCCAGCAGCTGGTATCTTAGCGGGAGAGTCGGTGGGGCCAACGTCCTGACTTTC	TRBD2	few	TRBV7-2	TRBJ2-6
CASSSDPGLATNEQFF	TGTGCCAGCAGTTCGGATCCGGGACTAGCGACCAATGAGCAGTTCTTC	TRBD2	few	TRBV28	TRBJ2-1
CASSVATSGIYEQYF	TGTGCCAGCAGCGTAGCGACTAGCGGGATCTACGAGCAGTACTTC	TRBD2	-	TRBV9	TRBJ2-7
CASSPREVTDAFF	TGTGCCAGCTCACCAAGGGAGGTTACAGACGCTTTCTTT	-	-	TRBV18	TRBJ1-1
CASSEFGRLAGVGDTQYF	TGTGCCAGTAGTGAGTTTGGTAGACTAGCGGGAGTTGGAGATACGCAGTATTTT	TRBD2	-	TRBV19	TRBJ2-3